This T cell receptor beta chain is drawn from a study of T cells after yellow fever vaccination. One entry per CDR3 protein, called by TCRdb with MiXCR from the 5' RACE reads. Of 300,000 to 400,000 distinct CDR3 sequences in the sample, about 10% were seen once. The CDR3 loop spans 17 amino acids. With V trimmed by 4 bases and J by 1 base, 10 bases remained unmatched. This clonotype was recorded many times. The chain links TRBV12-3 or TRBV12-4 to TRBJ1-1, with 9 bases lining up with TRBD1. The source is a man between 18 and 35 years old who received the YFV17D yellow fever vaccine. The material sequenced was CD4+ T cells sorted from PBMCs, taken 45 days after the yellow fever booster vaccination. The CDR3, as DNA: TGTGCCAGCAGTTCTGGGACAGGGTCGGGATGGAACACTGAAGCTTTCTTT. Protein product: CASSSGTGSGWNTEAFF.